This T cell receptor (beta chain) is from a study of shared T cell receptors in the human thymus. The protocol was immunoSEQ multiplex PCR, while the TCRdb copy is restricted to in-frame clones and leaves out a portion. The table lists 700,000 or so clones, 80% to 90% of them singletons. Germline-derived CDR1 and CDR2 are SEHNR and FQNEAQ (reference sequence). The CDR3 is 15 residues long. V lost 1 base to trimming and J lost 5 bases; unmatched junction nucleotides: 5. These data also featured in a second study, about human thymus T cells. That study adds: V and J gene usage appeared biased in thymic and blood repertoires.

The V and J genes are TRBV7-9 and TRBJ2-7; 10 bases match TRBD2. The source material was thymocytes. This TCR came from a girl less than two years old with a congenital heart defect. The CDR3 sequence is CASSLGLAGIHEQYF. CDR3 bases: TGTGCCAGCAGCTTAGGACTAGCGGGTATTCACGAGCAGTACTTC.